Listed here is a single TCR beta chain. Its cognate antigen is unknown. The sequence runs out 3 residues before the end of the CDR3; the remainder is reconstructed from the germline J gene. This specimen comes from a study of T cells in women clearing cervical HPV infection. Study background: Controls gave blood once infection was undetectable; cases at lesion identification. Study results and caveats: T-cell numbers per sample were unknown and may explain richness differences.

TCRdb's copy holds only in-frame clones and misses some; the assay was immunoSEQ multiplex PCR. This sample lists approximately 26,000 clones; its ten largest clones have over 8.5%. V lost 4 bases, J lost 1 base, and 13 bases stayed unmatched. The CDR3 extends over 17 amino acids. CDR1 is SQVTM and CDR2 is ANQGSEA in the germline V gene. The sequenced sample consisted of blood buffy coat. The rearrangement uses TRBV29-1 and TRBJ2-7, with TRBD2 matching 10 bases. This receptor was obtained from a woman between 18 and 70 years old with a cervical HPV16 infection that either progressed to CIN3+ or cleared (not recorded which). The CDR3 spells CSVAFPVPGLASYEQYF. The covered CDR3 bases are TGCAGCGTTGCGTTCCCCGTTCCGGGACTAGCGTCCTACGAG.